The sample holds a few counts of the clone carrying this T cell receptor beta chain. Since a much larger clone is just one base distant, this may be a read error. Germline CDR1 and CDR2: SGHKS and YYEKEE (reference sequence). With 4 bases removed from V and 7 bases from J, the gap between germline ends came to 11 bases. The CDR3 has 12 residues. The data were obtained in a study of blood T cells in healthy people across ages. Sample donors were healthy Caucasian individuals that came from Russia, aged 6 to 90. About 10 milliliters of peripheral blood were drawn from each donor. Extraction of total RNA produced a minimum of 5 micrograms from each sample. A second roughly 6 to 12 cycle PCR used barcoded and J-beta primers. Researchers report that each sample yielded at least 2.5 million CDR3-containing paired-end reads. TCRdb redid the calling of the 5' RACE reads with MiXCR, one entry per CDR3 protein. The profile covers 600,000 or so distinct CDR3 sequences, with 25% to 30% appearing a single time and less than 20% taken by the ten largest.

Sequencing input: blood. This clonotype originated in a woman older than 75 in good health. V gene TRBV5-5 combines with J gene TRBJ1-2; D gene unclear. CDR3: CASSPDCIGYTF. Here the CDR3 DNA reads TGTGCCAGCAGCCCTGATTGCATTGGCTACACCTTC.